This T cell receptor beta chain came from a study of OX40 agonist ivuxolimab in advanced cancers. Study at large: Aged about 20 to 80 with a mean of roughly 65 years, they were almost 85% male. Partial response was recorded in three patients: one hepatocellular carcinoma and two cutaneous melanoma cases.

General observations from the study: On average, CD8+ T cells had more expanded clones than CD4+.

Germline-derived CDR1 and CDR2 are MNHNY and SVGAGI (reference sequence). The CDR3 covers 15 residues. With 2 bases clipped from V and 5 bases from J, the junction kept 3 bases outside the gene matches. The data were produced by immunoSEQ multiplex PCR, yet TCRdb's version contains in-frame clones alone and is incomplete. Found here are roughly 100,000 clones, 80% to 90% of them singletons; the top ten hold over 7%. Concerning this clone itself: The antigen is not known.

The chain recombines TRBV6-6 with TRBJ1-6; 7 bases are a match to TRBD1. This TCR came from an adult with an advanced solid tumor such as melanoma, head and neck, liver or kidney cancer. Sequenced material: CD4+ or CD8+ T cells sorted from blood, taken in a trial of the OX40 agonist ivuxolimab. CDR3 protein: CASSYDGTDNSPLHF. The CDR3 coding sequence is TGTGCCAGCAGTTACGATGGGACAGATAATTCACCCCTCCACTTT.